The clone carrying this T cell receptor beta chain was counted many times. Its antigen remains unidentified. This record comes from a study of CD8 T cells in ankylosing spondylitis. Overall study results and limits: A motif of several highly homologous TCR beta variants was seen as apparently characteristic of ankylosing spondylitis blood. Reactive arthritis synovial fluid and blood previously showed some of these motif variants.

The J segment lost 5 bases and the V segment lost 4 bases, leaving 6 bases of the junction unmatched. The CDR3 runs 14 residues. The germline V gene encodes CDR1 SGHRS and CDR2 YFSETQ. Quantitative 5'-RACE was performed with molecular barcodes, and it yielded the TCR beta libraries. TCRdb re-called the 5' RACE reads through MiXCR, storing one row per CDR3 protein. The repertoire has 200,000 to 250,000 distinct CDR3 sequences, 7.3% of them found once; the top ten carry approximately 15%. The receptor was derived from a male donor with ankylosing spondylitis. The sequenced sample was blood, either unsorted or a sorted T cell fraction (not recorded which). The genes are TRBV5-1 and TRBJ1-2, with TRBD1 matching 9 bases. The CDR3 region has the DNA TGCGCCAGCAGCGCGGGACAGGGCCTATATGGCTACACCTTC. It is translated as CASSAGQGLYGYTF.